The rows below give T cell receptor beta chains drawn from one sample of a study of follicular helper T cells after annual influenza vaccination. Profiled with immunoSEQ multiplex PCR; TCRdb holds only in-frame clones, not every one. Of about 6,000 clones detected, around 82% appear once; the ten largest clones hold approximately 2.5%. The sequenced sample was CXCR5+ CD38- circulating T follicular helper cells from blood, obtained 7 days after influenza vaccination. The receptors shown here come from an adult who received the influenza vaccine. Each CDR3 is given with its conserved first and last residue. The D gene is left open where the match is weak. The size entry is marked missing in some rows and otherwise reads once, few, many or a size class.

TRBV10-3,-,-,TRBJ1-2,14,TGTGCCATCAGTGAACAGGCGGACCCCGGAGCCCACACCTTC,CAISEQADPGAHTF
TRBV5-6,-,-,TRBJ1-1,12,TGTGCCAGCAGCTTGCCAAACACTGAAGCTTTCTTT,CASSLPNTEAFF
TRBV29-1,TRBD2,-,TRBJ2-5,13,TGCAGCGTTGTGGGGGGGACCGGGAATACCCAGTACTTC,CSVVGGTGNTQYF
TRBV10-2,-,-,TRBJ1-1,13,TGCGCCAGCAGCGTACAGGGGAACACTGAAGCTTTCTTT,CASSVQGNTEAFF
TRBV2,TRBD2,-,TRBJ2-1,12,TGTGCCAGCAGTGCTAGCGGGAGTATAAAGTTCTTC,CASSASGSIKFF
TRBV18,-,-,TRBJ2-3,14,TGTGCCAGCTCACCCCGGGACGGCACAGATACGCAGTATTTT,CASSPRDGTDTQYF
TRBV18,-,once,TRBJ1-3,17,TGTGCCAGCTCACCAATATCCCGCCCTGCCTCTGGAAACACCATATATTTT,CASSPISRPASGNTIYF
TRBV7-9,-,-,TRBJ2-1,14,TGTGCCAGCAGCTTAGCGCTTGACAGCAATGAGCAGTTCTTC,CASSLALDSNEQFF
TRBV7-2,TRBD1,-,TRBJ2-7,14,TGTGCCAGCAGCTTATCGATACAGGGGGGCGAGCAGTACTTC,CASSLSIQGGEQYF
TRBV20-1,-,-,TRBJ2-5,11,TGCAGTGCTAGATCACAGGAGACCCAGTACTTC,CSARSQETQYF
TRBV28,TRBD1,-,TRBJ1-2,16,TGTGCCAGCAGTTTACCCGGGACAGGGACACTCTATGGCTACACCTTC,CASSLPGTGTLYGYTF
TRBV14,-,-,TRBJ2-5,10,TGTGCCAGCAGCCAAGAGACCCAGTACTTC,CASSQETQYF
TRBV4-3,-,-,TRBJ2-7,14,TGCGCCAGCAGCCAAGATCCAGGGGCGGGTGAGCAGTACTTC,CASSQDPGAGEQYF
TRBV30,-,-,TRBJ1-4,13,TGTGCCTGGAGTGTACAAGAGGGTGGGAAACTGTTTTTT,CAWSVQEGGKLFF
TRBV23-1,-,-,TRBJ1-1,16,TGCGCCAGCAGTCAACCAGGCCGGGAGGGCAGAAGAGAAGCTTTCTTT,CASSQPGREGRREAFF
TRBV27,TRBD1,-,TRBJ2-7,15,TGTGCCAGCAGTAGATCCGGGACAGTGTCCTACGAGCAGTACTTC,CASSRSGTVSYEQYF
TRBV6-4,TRBD2,-,TRBJ2-1,17,TGTGCCAGCAGTGAGAGCCAGATAGCGGGAGGGTACAATGAGCAGTTCTTC,CASSESQIAGGYNEQFF
TRBV28,-,few,TRBJ1-5,12,TGTGCCAGTCTGACAGGCAATCAGCCCCAGCATTTT,CASLTGNQPQHF
TRBV9,-,-,TRBJ1-1,15,TGTGCCAGCAGCGCTGGGGGGAGACCCAACACTGAAGCTTTCTTT,CASSAGGRPNTEAFF
TRBV28,-,-,TRBJ2-3,13,TGTGCCAGCATCTCTGGCAGCACAGATACGCAGTATTTT,CASISGSTDTQYF
TRBV6-5,TRBD1,once,TRBJ2-7,15,TGTGCCAGCAAGAGAGGGACAGGGGATGCCTACGAGCAGTACTTC,CASKRGTGDAYEQYF
TRBV7-2,-,-,TRBJ2-5,14,TGTGCCAGCAGCTTAAACGGCGACCAAGAGACCCAGTACTTC,CASSLNGDQETQYF
TRBV9,-,-,TRBJ1-4,15,TGTGCCAGCAGCCCCCAGTCCGGCCCGAATGAAAAACTGTTTTTT,CASSPQSGPNEKLFF
TRBV7-2,TRBD1,-,TRBJ2-4,14,TGTGCCAGCAGCTTAAGGGACAGGGGAAACATTCAGTACTTC,CASSLRDRGNIQYF
TRBV30,-,few,TRBJ2-6,14,TGTGCCTGGAAGTCAGGGGCTGGGGCCAACGTCCTGACTTTC,CAWKSGAGANVLTF
TRBV28,TRBD1,-,TRBJ1-3,15,TGTGCCAGCAGTTCGAGACAGGGGGCGAGGAACACCATATATTTT,CASSSRQGARNTIYF
TRBV5-1,TRBD1,-,TRBJ2-5,16,TGCGCCAGCAGCGCCGGGACAGCCAGTTTCCAAGAGACCCAGTACTTC,CASSAGTASFQETQYF
TRBV15,TRBD2,-,TRBJ2-1,15,TGTGCCACCAGCAGCCCGGGACTAGGGGACAATGAGCAGTTCTTC,CATSSPGLGDNEQFF
TRBV29-1,-,-,TRBJ1-1,14,TGCAGCGTTGCGGGCGGGGGTATGAACACTGAAGCTTTCTTT,CSVAGGGMNTEAFF
TRBV7-2,-,-,TRBJ2-7,14,TGTGCCAGCAGCTTGGCGACCCGTGCGGGCGAGCAGTACTTC,CASSLATRAGEQYF
TRBV19,-,-,TRBJ1-5,15,TGTGCCAGTAGTATTGAGGACCAGGGAACACAGCCCCAGCATTTT,CASSIEDQGTQPQHF
TRBV6-1,-,-,TRBJ1-1,15,TGTGCCAGCCGCGGGGAACAACCAGTGAACACTGAAGCTTTCTTT,CASRGEQPVNTEAFF
TRBV2,-,-,TRBJ1-1,16,TGTGCCAGCACTATTACTTTGGGGGGCCTGAACACTGAAGCTTTCTTT,CASTITLGGLNTEAFF
TRBV28,TRBD1,-,TRBJ1-6,17,TGTGCCAGCAGTTTATGGTTGCAGGGGGCAACTCGTTCACCCCTCCACTTT,CASSLWLQGATRSPLHF
TRBV6-5,TRBD2,-,TRBJ2-1,16,TGTGCCAGCAGTTCTAGCGCGGGGGGCTCCTACAATGAGCAGTTCTTC,CASSSSAGGSYNEQFF
TRBV30,-,-,TRBJ2-2,13,TGTACCGTACGCGGGGCGAACACCGGGGAGCTGTTTTTT,CTVRGANTGELFF
TRBV6-6,-,-,TRBJ2-7,12,TGTGCCAGCAGTCCCGGTCGGTACGAGCAGTACTTC,CASSPGRYEQYF
TRBV28,-,-,TRBJ1-5,15,TGTGCCAGCAGTTTTCTGGGGGCGCAGGGTCAGCCCCAGCATTTT,CASSFLGAQGQPQHF
TRBV28,-,-,TRBJ1-1,15,TGTGCCAGCAGGCCGGGACATTATATGAACACTGAAGCTTTCTTT,CASRPGHYMNTEAFF
TRBV29-1,TRBD2,-,TRBJ2-1,13,TGCAGCGTTGAAGTTGGTAGCGGGAGGGCGGAGTTCTTC,CSVEVGSGRAEFF
TRBV7-2,-,-,TRBJ2-5,15,TGTGCCAGCAGCTCCCTAACGCGGGTGGGAGAGACCCAGTACTTC,CASSSLTRVGETQYF
TRBV27,-,-,TRBJ1-4,13,TGTGCCAGCAGCGCTCGCCCCCGCGAAAAACTGTTTTTT,CASSARPREKLFF
TRBV6-1,-,few,TRBJ1-1,13,TGTGCCAGCAGTGAAAATTGGAACACTGAAGCTTTCTTT,CASSENWNTEAFF
TRBV19,-,few,TRBJ2-7,12,TGTGCCAGTAGAGGTCCGAAAGACGAGCAGTACTTC,CASRGPKDEQYF
TRBV6-1,-,-,TRBJ1-2,14,TGTGCCAGCACCCTCACCCCGACAGACTATGGCTACACCTTC,CASTLTPTDYGYTF
TRBV19,-,few,TRBJ2-1,13,TGTGCCAGTAGCCCGAGCTCCTACAATGAGCAGTTCTTC,CASSPSSYNEQFF
TRBV11-2,-,-,TRBJ2-7,14,TGTGCCAGCAGCTTAGTGTCTGGTGCCTACGAGCAGTACTTC,CASSLVSGAYEQYF
TRBV2,-,-,TRBJ1-5,14,TGTGCCAGCAGTTTGCACAGAGACAATCAGCCCCAGCATTTT,CASSLHRDNQPQHF
TRBV25-1,-,-,TRBJ1-2,14,TGTGCCAGCAGTGCCACAGGGTTTAACTATGGCTACACCTTC,CASSATGFNYGYTF
TRBV7-9,-,-,TRBJ2-5,13,TGTGCCAGCAGCAGGGGCCACGGAGAGACCCAGTACTTC,CASSRGHGETQYF
TRBV5-1,TRBD2,-,TRBJ2-2,17,TGCGCCAGCAGCCGCGGACTAGCGGGAGCGAGGGCCGGGGAGCTGTTTTTT,CASSRGLAGARAGELFF
TRBV7-6,-,-,TRBJ2-3,14,TGTGCCAGCAGCTTAAGGGCAGGGTCAGATACGCAGTATTTT,CASSLRAGSDTQYF
TRBV7-9,-,-,TRBJ2-1,14,TGTGCCAGCAGCTTAGAGACTGGCTACAATGAGCAGTTCTTC,CASSLETGYNEQFF
TRBV28,-,-,TRBJ1-2,14,TGTGCCAGCAGTTCTCACGGGGGGGCCTATGGCTACACCTTC,CASSSHGGAYGYTF